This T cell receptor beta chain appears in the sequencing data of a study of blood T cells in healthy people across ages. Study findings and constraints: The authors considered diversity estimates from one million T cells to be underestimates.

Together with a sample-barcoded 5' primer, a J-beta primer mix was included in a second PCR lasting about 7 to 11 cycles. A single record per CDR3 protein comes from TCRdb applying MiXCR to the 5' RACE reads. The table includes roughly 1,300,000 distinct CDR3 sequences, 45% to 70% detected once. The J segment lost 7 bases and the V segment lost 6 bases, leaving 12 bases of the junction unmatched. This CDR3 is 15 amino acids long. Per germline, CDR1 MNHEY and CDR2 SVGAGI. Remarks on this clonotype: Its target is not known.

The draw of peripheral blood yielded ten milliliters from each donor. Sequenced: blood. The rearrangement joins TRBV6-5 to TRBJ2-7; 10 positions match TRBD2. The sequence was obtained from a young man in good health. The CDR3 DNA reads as TGTGCCAGCAGCCAGGTAGCGGGAGGTCTGGAAGAGCAGTACTTC. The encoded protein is CASSQVAGGLEEQYF.